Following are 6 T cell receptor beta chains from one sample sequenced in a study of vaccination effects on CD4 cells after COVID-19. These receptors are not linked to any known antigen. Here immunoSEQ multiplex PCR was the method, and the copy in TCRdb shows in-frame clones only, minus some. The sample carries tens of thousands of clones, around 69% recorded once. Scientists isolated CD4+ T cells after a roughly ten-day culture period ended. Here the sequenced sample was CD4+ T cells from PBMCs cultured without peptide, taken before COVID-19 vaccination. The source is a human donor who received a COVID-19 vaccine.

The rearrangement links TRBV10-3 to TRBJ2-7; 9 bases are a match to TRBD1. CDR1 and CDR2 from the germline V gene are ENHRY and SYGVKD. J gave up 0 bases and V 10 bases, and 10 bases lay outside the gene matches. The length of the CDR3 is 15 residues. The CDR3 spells CATLPTGGNSYEQYF. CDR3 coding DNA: TGTGCCACTCTACCGACAGGGGGAAACTCCTACGAGCAGTACTTC.

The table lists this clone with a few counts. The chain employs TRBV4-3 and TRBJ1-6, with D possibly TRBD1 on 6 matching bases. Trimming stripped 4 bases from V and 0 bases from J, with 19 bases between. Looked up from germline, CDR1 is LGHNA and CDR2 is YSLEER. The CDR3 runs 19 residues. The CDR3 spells CASSRLPTGLSSYNSPLHF. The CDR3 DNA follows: TGCGCCAGCAGCCGGCTACCGACAGGTCTCAGCTCCTATAATTCACCCCTCCACTTT.

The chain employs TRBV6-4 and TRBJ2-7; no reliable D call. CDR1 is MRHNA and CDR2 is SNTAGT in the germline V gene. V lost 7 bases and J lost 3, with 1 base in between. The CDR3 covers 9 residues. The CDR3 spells CASNYEQYF. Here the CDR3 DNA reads TGTGCCAGCAACTACGAGCAGTACTTC.

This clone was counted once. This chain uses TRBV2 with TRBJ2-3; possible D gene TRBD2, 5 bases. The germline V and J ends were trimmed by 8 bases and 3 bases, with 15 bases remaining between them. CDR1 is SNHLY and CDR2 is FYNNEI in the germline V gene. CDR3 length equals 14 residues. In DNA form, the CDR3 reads TGTGCCAGCGTCATCGTGGGCGGGACAGATACGCAGTATTTT. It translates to CASVIVGGTDTQYF.

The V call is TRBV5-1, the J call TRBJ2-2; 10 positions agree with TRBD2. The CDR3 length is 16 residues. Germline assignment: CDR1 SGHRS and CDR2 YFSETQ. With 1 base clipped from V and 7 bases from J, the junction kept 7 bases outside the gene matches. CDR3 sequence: CASSLPSGGANGELFF. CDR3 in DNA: TGCGCCAGCAGCTTGCCAAGCGGGGGGGCGAACGGGGAGCTGTTTTTT. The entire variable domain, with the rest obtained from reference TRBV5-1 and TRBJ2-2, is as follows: KAGVTQTPRYLIKTRGQQVTLSCSPISGHRSVSWYQQTPGQGLQFLFEYFSETQRNKGNFPGRFSGRQFSNSRSEMNVSTLELGDSALYLCASSLPSGGANGELFFGEGSRLTVL.

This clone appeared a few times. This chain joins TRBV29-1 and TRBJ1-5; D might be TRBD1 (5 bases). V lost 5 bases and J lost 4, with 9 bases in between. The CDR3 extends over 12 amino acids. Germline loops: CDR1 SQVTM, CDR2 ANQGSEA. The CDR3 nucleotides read TGCAGCGTTAGTGGGGGGAATCAGCCCCAGCATTTT. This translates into CSVSGGNQPQHF.